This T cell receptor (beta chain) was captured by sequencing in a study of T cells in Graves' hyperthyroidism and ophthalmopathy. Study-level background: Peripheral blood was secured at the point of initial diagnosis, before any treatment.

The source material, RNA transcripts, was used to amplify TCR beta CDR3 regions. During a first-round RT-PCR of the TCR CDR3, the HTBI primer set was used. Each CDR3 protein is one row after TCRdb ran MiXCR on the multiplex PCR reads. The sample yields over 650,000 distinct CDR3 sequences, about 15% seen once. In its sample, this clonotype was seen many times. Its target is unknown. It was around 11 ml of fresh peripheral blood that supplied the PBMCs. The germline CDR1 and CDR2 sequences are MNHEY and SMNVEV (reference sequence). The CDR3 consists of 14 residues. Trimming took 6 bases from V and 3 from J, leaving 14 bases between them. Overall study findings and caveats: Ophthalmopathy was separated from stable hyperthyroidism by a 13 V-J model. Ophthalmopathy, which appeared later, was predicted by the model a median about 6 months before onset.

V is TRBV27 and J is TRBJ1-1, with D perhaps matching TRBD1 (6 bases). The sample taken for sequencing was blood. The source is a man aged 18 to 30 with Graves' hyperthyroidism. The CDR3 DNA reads TGTGCCAGCAGGCTGACAGGCGGGGACACTGAAGCTTTCTTT. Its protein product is CASRLTGGDTEAFF.